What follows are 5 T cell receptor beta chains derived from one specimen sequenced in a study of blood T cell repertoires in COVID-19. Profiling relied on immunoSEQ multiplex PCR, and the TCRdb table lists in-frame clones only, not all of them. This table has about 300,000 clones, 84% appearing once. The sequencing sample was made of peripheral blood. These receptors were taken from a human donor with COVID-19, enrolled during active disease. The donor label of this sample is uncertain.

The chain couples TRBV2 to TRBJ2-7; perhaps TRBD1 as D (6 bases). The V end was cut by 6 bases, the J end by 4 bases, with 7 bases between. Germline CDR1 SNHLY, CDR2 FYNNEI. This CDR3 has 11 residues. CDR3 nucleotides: TGTGCCAGCAGAACAGGGTACGAGCAGTACTTC. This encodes CASRTGYEQYF.

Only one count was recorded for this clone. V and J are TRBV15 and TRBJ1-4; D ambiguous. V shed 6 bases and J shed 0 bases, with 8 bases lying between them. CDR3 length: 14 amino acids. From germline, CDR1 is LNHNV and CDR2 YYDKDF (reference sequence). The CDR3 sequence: CATSWPSTNEKLFF. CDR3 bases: TGTGCCACCAGTTGGCCGTCAACTAATGAAAAACTGTTTTTT.

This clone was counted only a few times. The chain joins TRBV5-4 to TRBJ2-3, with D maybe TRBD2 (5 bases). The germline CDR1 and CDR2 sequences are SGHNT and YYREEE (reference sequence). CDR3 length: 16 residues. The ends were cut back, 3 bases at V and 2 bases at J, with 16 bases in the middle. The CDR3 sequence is CASSSPRLANTDTQYF. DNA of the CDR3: TGTGCCAGCAGCTCCCCTAGGCTAGCTAACACAGATACGCAGTATTTT.

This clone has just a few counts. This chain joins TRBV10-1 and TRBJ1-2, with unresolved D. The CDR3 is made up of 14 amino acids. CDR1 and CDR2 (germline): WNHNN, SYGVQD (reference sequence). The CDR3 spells CANHPGEGLGGYTF. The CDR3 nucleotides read TGCGCAAACCACCCCGGGGAGGGCCTCGGGGGCTACACCTTC.

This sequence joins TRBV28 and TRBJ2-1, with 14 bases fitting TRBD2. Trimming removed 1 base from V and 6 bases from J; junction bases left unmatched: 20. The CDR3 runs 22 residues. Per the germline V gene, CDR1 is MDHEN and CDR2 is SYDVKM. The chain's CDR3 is CASSLFLRGGGLAGGFLNEQFF. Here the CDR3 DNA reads TGTGCCAGCAGTTTATTCCTACGGGGGGGAGGACTAGCGGGAGGATTCCTCAATGAGCAGTTCTTC.